The clone carrying this T cell receptor beta chain was counted ten times or more. Other DNA sequences of this sample code for an identical CDR3. CDR1 and CDR2 (germline): SGDLS, YYNGEE. Trimming shortened V by 2 bases and J by 4 bases, and 12 bases separated the two germline ends. The CDR3 covers 14 residues. This sample was included in a study of shared clonotypes between healthy human individuals. Assay used: immunoSEQ multiplex PCR; TCRdb lists only in-frame clones, some missing. The table has around 100,000 clones, roughly 66% seen once; the top ten hold approximately 24%. This TCR was sampled from a woman aged 25-40 years in good health. The specimen sequenced was memory CD8+ T cells sorted from blood. Documented subset: CD45RO+ cells pooled with CCR7-negative TemRA cells. The rearrangement joins TRBV9 to TRBJ1-1, with a tentative D call TRBD1 (5 bases). CDR3 DNA sequence: TGTGCCAGCAGCGTTTCCTGGGGGGGCACTGAAGCTTTCTTT. Residues: CASSVSWGGTEAFF.